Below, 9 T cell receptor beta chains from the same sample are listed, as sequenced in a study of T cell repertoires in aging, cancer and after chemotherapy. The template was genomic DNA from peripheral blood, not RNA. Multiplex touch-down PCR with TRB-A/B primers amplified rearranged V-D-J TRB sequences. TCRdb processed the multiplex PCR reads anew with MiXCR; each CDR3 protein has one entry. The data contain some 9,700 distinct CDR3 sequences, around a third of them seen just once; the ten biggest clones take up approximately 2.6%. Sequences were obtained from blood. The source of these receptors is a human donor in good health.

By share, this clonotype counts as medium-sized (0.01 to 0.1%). The CDR3, as DNA: TGTGCCAGCAGTTACCCCGACAGGAATGAGCAGTTCTTC. Translating gives CASSYPDRNEQFF. The chain links TRBV6-5 to TRBJ2-1; TRBD1 is a possible D gene (6 bases). This CDR3 is built from 13 residues. V shed 2 bases and J shed 7 bases, with 9 bases lying between them. Germline lookup yields CDR1 MNHEY and CDR2 SVGAGI.

This chain's CDR3 is CSALLAVTDTQYF. The CDR3 bases are TGCAGCGCCTTACTAGCGGTTACAGATACGCAGTATTTT. V gene TRBV29-1 combines with J gene TRBJ2-3, with TRBD2 matching 8 bases. J was trimmed by 3 bases and V by 7 bases; bases with no gene match: 6. The CDR3 totals 13 residues. Germline V lookup: CDR1 SQVTM, CDR2 ANQGSEA.

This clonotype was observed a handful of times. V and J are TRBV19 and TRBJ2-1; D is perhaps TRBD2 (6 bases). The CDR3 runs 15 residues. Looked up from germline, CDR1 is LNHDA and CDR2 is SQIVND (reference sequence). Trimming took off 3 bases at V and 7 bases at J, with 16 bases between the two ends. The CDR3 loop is CASSITPAGSNEQFF. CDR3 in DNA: TGTGCCAGTAGTATCACCCCAGCGGGCTCGAATGAGCAGTTCTTC.

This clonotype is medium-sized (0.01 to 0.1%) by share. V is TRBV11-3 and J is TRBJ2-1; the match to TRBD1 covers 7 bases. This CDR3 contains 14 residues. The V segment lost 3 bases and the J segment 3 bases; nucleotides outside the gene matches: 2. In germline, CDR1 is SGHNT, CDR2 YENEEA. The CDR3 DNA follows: TGTGCCAGCAGCTTGGCAGGGGGCTACAATGAGCAGTTCTTC. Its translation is CASSLAGGYNEQFF.

The chain's CDR3 is CASSESANTEAFF. DNA for the CDR3: TGTGCCAGCAGTGAATCTGCGAACACTGAAGCTTTCTTT. This sequence joins TRBV6-6 and TRBJ1-1; D is uncertain. Germline V gene data show CDR1 as MNHNY and CDR2 as SVGAGI (reference sequence). The CDR3 runs 13 residues. V was clipped by 5 bases and J by 1 base, with 8 bases between them.

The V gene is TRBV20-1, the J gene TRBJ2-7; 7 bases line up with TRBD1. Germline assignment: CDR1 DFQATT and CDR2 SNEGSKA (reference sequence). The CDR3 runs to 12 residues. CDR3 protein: CSKQGRVWEQYF. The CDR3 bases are TGCAGCAAACAGGGGCGGGTATGGGAGCAGTACTTC.

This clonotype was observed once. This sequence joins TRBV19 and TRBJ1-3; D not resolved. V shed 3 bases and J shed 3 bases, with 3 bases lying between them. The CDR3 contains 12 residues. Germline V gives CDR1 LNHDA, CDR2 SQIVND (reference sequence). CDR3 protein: CASSMGGNTIYF. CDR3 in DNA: TGTGCCAGTAGTATGGGTGGAAACACCATATATTTT.

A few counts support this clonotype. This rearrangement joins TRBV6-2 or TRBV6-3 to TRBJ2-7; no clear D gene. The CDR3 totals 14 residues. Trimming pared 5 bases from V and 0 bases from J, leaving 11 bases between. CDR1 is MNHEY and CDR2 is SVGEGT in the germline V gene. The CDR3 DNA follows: TGTGCCAGCAGTCTCCGAATGGGCTCCTACGAGCAGTACTTC. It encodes CASSLRMGSYEQYF.

CDR3 amino acids: CASHGTETQYF. The CDR3, as DNA: TGTGCCAGCCATGGCACGGAGACCCAGTACTTC. The gene calls are TRBV6-2 or TRBV6-3 and TRBJ2-5; no reliable D call. This CDR3 spans 11 amino acids. The germline CDR1 and CDR2 sequences are MNHEY and SVGEGT. Trimming left V 8 bases short and J 5 bases short, with 9 bases between.